Below, 26 T cell receptor beta chains from the same sample are listed, as sequenced in a study of human T cells and chemical hapten exposure. The time point is: patch test 1, 2 weeks after DPC sensitization. Described treatment: therapeutic diphenylcyclopropenone sensitization with weekly scalp DPC. In TCRdb, the RACE reads were re-called with MiXCR into one record per CDR3 protein. The table shows around 300,000 distinct CDR3 sequences, with 6% to 8.5% occurring only once. The sequences come from whole blood, collected in connection with sensitization to the hapten diphenylcyclopropenone (DPC). These receptors were obtained from a woman between 18 and 29 years old with alopecia areata. Some clones in this sample may be carry-over from other donors' samples.

Here the CDR3 DNA reads TGCAGTGGAGTAAGCCGGGACAGGGGGAGAGAGACCCAGTACTTC. Translation gives CSGVSRDRGRETQYF. V usage is TRBV20-1 and J usage is TRBJ2-5; TRBD1 agrees at 11 bases. J was trimmed by 4 bases and V by 7 bases; bases with no gene match: 11. Looked up from germline, CDR1 is DFQATT and CDR2 is SNEGSKA (reference sequence). There are 15 residues in the CDR3.

Only a few counts were recorded for this clonotype. The V and J genes are TRBV7-6 and TRBJ1-1; D is undetermined. V shed 1 base and J shed 3 bases, with 15 bases lying between them. The CDR3 runs to 16 residues. Germline V gene sequence: CDR1 SGHVS, CDR2 FNYEAQ. The CDR3 sequence is CASSLGVGSGDTEAFF. CDR3 nucleotides: TGTGCCAGCAGCTTAGGGGTTGGGAGTGGCGACACTGAAGCTTTCTTT.

The V and J genes are TRBV7-9 and TRBJ2-7; D is ambiguous. The CDR3 loop spans 15 amino acids. V was pared by 1 base and J by 2 bases, with 12 bases between. Germline V gives CDR1 SEHNR, CDR2 FQNEAQ (reference sequence). The CDR3 DNA reads as TGTGCCAGCAGCTTAGTCGGCAGGCAGGCCTACGAGCAGTACTTC. It is translated as CASSLVGRQAYEQYF.

This clonotype was counted ten times or more. The V and J genes are TRBV6-2 or TRBV6-3 and TRBJ1-5, with D unclear. This CDR3 spans 11 amino acids. Germline V CDR1 and CDR2: MNHEY, SVGEGT. The V and J ends lost 6 bases and 11 bases respectively, with 11 bases between them. CDR3 amino acids: CASSRGLAQHF. The CDR3, as DNA: TGTGCCAGCAGCCGGGGTCTAGCCCAGCATTTT.

The chain carries TRBV6-2 or TRBV6-3 and TRBJ1-1, with D hard to call. This CDR3 region has 13 residues. V lost 8 bases, J lost 1 base, and 11 bases lay in between. Germline lookup yields CDR1 MNHEY and CDR2 SVGEGT. CDR3 protein: CASLDPGNTEAFF. The CDR3 nucleotides read TGTGCCAGCCTAGATCCGGGGAACACTGAAGCTTTCTTT.

This clonotype was observed a few times. The chain uses TRBV2 and TRBJ2-1; D gene unclear. The germline V gene encodes CDR1 SNHLY and CDR2 FYNNEI. Trimming removed 5 bases at V and 4 bases at J, with 9 bases between. The CDR3 is made up of 13 amino acids. CDR3 in DNA: TGTGCCAGCAGTACCCAGCCTTACAATGAGCAGTTCTTC. Protein sequence: CASSTQPYNEQFF.

This clonotype was seen a few times. The chain carries TRBV13 and TRBJ2-1, with D perhaps TRBD2 (6 bases). Germline V lookup: CDR1 PRHDT, CDR2 FYEKMQ (reference sequence). This CDR3 has 15 amino acids. The V and J ends lost 6 bases and 3 bases respectively, with 15 bases between them. The CDR3 spells CASRHPSAGYNEQFF. The CDR3 DNA reads as TGTGCCAGCAGACATCCTAGCGCTGGCTACAATGAGCAGTTCTTC.

The gene calls are TRBV21-1 and TRBJ1-2. TRBV21-1 is reported as a pseudogene. The CDR3 sequence is 11 residues long. The CDR3 is CASSKSLPPTF. CDR3 DNA: TGTGCCAGCAGCAAAAGCTTGCCGCCCACCTTC.

The rearrangement links TRBV20-1 to TRBJ1-1, with TRBD1 identical over 7 bases. The germline gives CDR1 DFQATT, CDR2 SNEGSKA (reference sequence). With 7 bases clipped from V and 3 bases from J, the junction kept 11 bases outside the gene matches. There are 14 residues in the CDR3. DNA for the CDR3: TGCAGTGAACGGGAGGGGGCTACGCACACTGAAGCTTTCTTT. Residues: CSEREGATHTEAFF.

At least ten counts were recorded for this clonotype. The gene calls are TRBV12-3 or TRBV12-4 and TRBJ1-2; TRBD1 matches at 9 bases. Trimming removed 5 bases from V and 7 bases from J; junction bases left unmatched: 8. The CDR3 has 14 amino acids. The CDR3 sequence: CASSTDRGRLGYTF. The CDR3 region has the DNA TGTGCCAGCAGTACGGACAGGGGTAGACTTGGCTACACCTTC.

This chain uses TRBV18 with TRBJ1-6; weak D call: TRBD1 (5 bases). Trimming stripped 4 bases from V and 1 base from J, with 8 bases between. Germline V CDR1 and CDR2: KGHSH, LQKENI. The CDR3 has 15 residues. This chain's CDR3 is CASSLGESYNSPLHF. The CDR3 DNA is TGTGCCAGCTCACTGGGGGAGTCCTATAATTCACCCCTCCACTTT.

This clonotype was detected many times. The chain couples TRBV6-2 or TRBV6-3 to TRBJ2-1, with 8 positions matching TRBD2. Germline CDR1 and CDR2: MNHEY and SVGEGT. CDR3 length equals 16 residues. The V gene end was trimmed by 6 bases and the J gene end by 1 base; junction bases not matched to a gene: 8. In DNA form, the CDR3 reads TGTGCCAGCAGCCCCCCCGGGGGGGAGTCCTACAATGAGCAGTTCTTC. Its protein product is CASSPPGGESYNEQFF.

The rearrangement joins TRBV5-1 to TRBJ2-7, with D perhaps matching TRBD2 (7 bases). Deletions cut 0 bases from V and 6 bases from J, with 16 bases between. This CDR3 has 15 amino acids. CDR1 and CDR2 from the germline V gene are SGHRS and YFSETQ. In DNA form, the CDR3 reads TGCGCCAGCAGCTTGGCCTGGGGAGGGGGATCCGAGCAGTACTTC. Its translation: CASSLAWGGGSEQYF.

V gene TRBV6-1 combines with J gene TRBJ1-1; D unresolved. Per the germline V gene, CDR1 is MNHNS and CDR2 is SASEGT. The CDR3 extends over 15 amino acids. Trimming removed 4 bases at V and 7 bases at J, with 19 bases between. CDR3 region: CASSAPPRGLGEAFF. Written as DNA, the CDR3 is TGTGCCAGCAGTGCCCCTCCTAGAGGGCTGGGTGAAGCTTTCTTT.

This clonotype has just a few counts. The chain uses TRBV5-1 and TRBJ2-5; TRBD2 matches 12 bases. Trimming at V came to 0 bases and at J to 7 bases, leaving 7 bases not matched to a gene. The length of the CDR3 is 16 residues. CDR1 SGHRS and CDR2 YFSETQ come from the germline V gene. CDR3 sequence (DNA): TGCGCCAGCAGCTTGGGCCCTAGCGGGGGGGCCGGGACCCAGTACTTC. Its translation is CASSLGPSGGAGTQYF.

Only a few counts were recorded for this clonotype. J is TRBJ1-4 and V is TRBV5-1; D not resolved. Germline V gives CDR1 SGHRS, CDR2 YFSETQ. The CDR3 is made up of 15 amino acids. V gave up 5 bases and J gave up 1 base, with 12 bases separating them. The CDR3 loop reads CASSNGLRTNEKLFF. The CDR3 region has the DNA TGCGCCAGCAGTAACGGGTTGAGAACTAATGAAAAACTGTTTTTT.

This clonotype was counted ten times or more. CDR3 loop: CASSPPPGLAGGGTGELFF. The DNA of the CDR3 is TGTGCCAGCAGTCCACCCCCGGGACTAGCGGGGGGAGGGACCGGGGAGCTGTTTTTT. The gene calls are TRBV12-3 or TRBV12-4 and TRBJ2-2; 15 bases line up with TRBD2. This CDR3 comprises 19 residues. With 5 bases clipped from V and 5 bases from J, the junction kept 12 bases outside the gene matches.

This clonotype was recorded a few times. The genes are TRBV29-1 and TRBJ1-5, with no clear D. The V and J ends lost 5 bases and 4 bases respectively, with 12 bases between them. This CDR3 spans 13 amino acids. Germline V gene lookup returns CDR1 SQVTM and CDR2 ANQGSEA. The CDR3 DNA follows: TGCAGCGTTTACTTCCGGGGAAATCAGCCCCAGCATTTT. It is translated as CSVYFRGNQPQHF.

Only a few counts were recorded for this clonotype. The chain employs TRBV4-1 and TRBJ1-4; D unclear. Germline values: CDR1 MGHRA, CDR2 YSYEKL. The CDR3 totals 15 residues. Trimming cost V 4 bases and J 3 bases, with 12 bases left between them. CDR3 in DNA: TGCGCCAGCAGCCCGCCGAGGGAGTCTAATGAAAAACTGTTTTTT. Protein product: CASSPPRESNEKLFF.

This clonotype has a handful of counts. This rearrangement joins TRBV5-6 to TRBJ2-7, with D maybe TRBD2 (5 bases). The V and J ends lost 3 bases and 2 bases respectively, with 15 bases between them. Germline V CDR1 and CDR2: SGHDT, YYEEEE. There are 15 residues in the CDR3. This CDR3 is CASSSPVGNPYEQYF. CDR3 nucleotide sequence: TGTGCCAGCAGCTCCCCGGTCGGGAATCCCTACGAGCAGTACTTC.

In its sample, this clonotype was seen a few times. The rearrangement uses TRBV29-1 and TRBJ2-3; a possible D gene is TRBD2 (6 bases). The CDR3 is made up of 14 amino acids. Germline CDR1 and CDR2: SQVTM and ANQGSEA. The germline V and J ends were trimmed by 5 bases and 2 bases, with 14 bases remaining between them. The CDR3 DNA is TGCAGCGTTAAAGGAGGAGGGTTCACAGATACGCAGTATTTT. Encoded protein: CSVKGGGFTDTQYF.

This clonotype has a handful of counts. The genes are TRBV12-3 or TRBV12-4 and TRBJ2-1, with 7 bases lining up with TRBD2. The V segment lost 6 bases and the J segment 2 bases; nucleotides outside the gene matches: 7. CDR3 size: 15 residues. The DNA of the CDR3 is TGTGCCAGCAGCCGGGGGGACCGAGCCTACAATGAGCAGTTCTTC. Protein: CASSRGDRAYNEQFF.

There are many counts of this clonotype. The V call is TRBV27, the J call TRBJ1-1; 8 bases align to TRBD1. Germline-derived CDR1 and CDR2 are MNHEY and SMNVEV (reference sequence). With V trimmed by 0 bases and J by 5 bases, 8 bases remained unmatched. The CDR3 is made up of 16 amino acids. In DNA, the CDR3 is TGTGCCAGCAGTTTATCGATCGGACAGGGTACGACTGAAGCTTTCTTT. This encodes CASSLSIGQGTTEAFF.

This clonotype was counted only a few times. The chain carries TRBV12-3 or TRBV12-4 and TRBJ1-1; a weak D match, TRBD1 (5 bases). The CDR3 length is 14 residues. Trimming cost V 3 bases and J 5 bases, with 13 bases left between them. The CDR3 reads CASSFSGSRTEAFF. The DNA for the CDR3 is TGTGCCAGCAGTTTTTCAGGGAGTCGAACTGAAGCTTTCTTT.

The chain links TRBV6-5 to TRBJ1-5, with D unclear. CDR1 is MNHEY, CDR2 SVGAGI, per germline. The CDR3 consists of 14 residues. V shed 4 bases and J shed 5 bases, with 12 bases lying between them. CDR3 bases: TGTGCCAGCAGTTTGAGGGTAGGGTATCAGCCCCAGCATTTT. This sequence encodes CASSLRVGYQPQHF.

This clonotype occurred a few times. The chain recombines TRBV5-4 with TRBJ2-1, with no clear D. Germline CDR1 and CDR2: SGHNT and YYREEE (reference sequence). The CDR3 covers 17 residues. Trimming took off 4 bases at V and 2 bases at J, with 19 bases between the two ends. The DNA for the CDR3 is TGTGCCAGCAGCCCGACGGGCCCGTTCCTCGCCTACAATGAGCAGTTCTTC. It encodes CASSPTGPFLAYNEQFF.